These 16 T cell receptor beta chains were sequenced from one sample in a study of shared clonotypes between healthy human individuals. Some clones are missing from TCRdb's copy, which holds only in-frame ones; the method was immunoSEQ multiplex PCR. This sample has 2 million or so clones, with approximately 95% found just once. Naive CD8 isolation took CD45RO-negative cells positively selected for CCR7 and excluded terminally differentiated effector memory CD45RA+ cells. Sequencing was done on a sample of naive CD8+ T cells sorted from blood. The source of these receptors is a man younger than 35 in good health.

J is TRBJ1-1 and V is TRBV4-1, with 7 bases identical to TRBD1. Germline CDR1 is MGHRA and CDR2 is YSYEKL. The CDR3 is made up of 14 amino acids. The ends lost 5 bases at V and 4 bases at J; junction bases unmatched: 7. The CDR3 spells CASSLRQGGTEAFF. In DNA, the CDR3 is TGCGCCAGCAGCTTACGACAGGGCGGCACTGAAGCTTTCTTT.

V is TRBV7-9 and J is TRBJ2-3, with D hard to call. Germline values: CDR1 SEHNR, CDR2 FQNEAQ (reference sequence). The germline V and J ends were trimmed by 2 bases and 0 bases, with 12 bases remaining between them. The length of the CDR3 is 16 residues. The chain's CDR3 is CASSLSIGLSTDTQYF. The CDR3 DNA reads as TGTGCCAGCAGCTTAAGTATCGGCCTTAGCACAGATACGCAGTATTTT.

The chain combines TRBV27 with TRBJ2-7, with D possibly matching TRBD2 (5 bases). V lost 5 bases to trimming and J lost 1 base, with 15 bases between them. Germline V gives CDR1 MNHEY, CDR2 SMNVEV (reference sequence). This CDR3 spans 15 amino acids. This chain's CDR3 is CASSPFGEGSYEQYF. The CDR3 DNA reads as TGTGCCAGCAGTCCCTTCGGGGAAGGGTCCTACGAGCAGTACTTC.

The V and J genes are TRBV30 and TRBJ1-1, with no clear D. CDR3 size: 12 residues. Trimming cost V 2 bases and J 8 bases, with 12 bases left between them. Germline assignment: CDR1 GTSNPN and CDR2 SVGIG (reference sequence). The CDR3 reads CAWSRRTGEAFF. The CDR3 coding sequence is TGTGCCTGGAGTCGCAGGACGGGAGAAGCTTTCTTT. Full variable domain (missing parts from reference TRBV30 and TRBJ1-1): SQTIHQWPATLVQPVGSPLSLECTVEGTSNPNLYWYRQAAGRGLQLLFYSVGIGQISSEVPQNLSASRPQDRQFILSSKKLLLSDSGFYLCAWSRRTGEAFFGQGTRLTVV.

This sequence joins TRBV9 and TRBJ1-6; D possibly corresponds to TRBD1 (5 bases). V was trimmed by 3 bases and J by 8 bases, leaving 21 bases between them. Germline V gives CDR1 SGDLS, CDR2 YYNGEE. This CDR3 is built from 17 residues. The CDR3 is CASSATPGRTIDSPLHF. The CDR3 DNA reads TGTGCCAGCAGCGCTACCCCGGGACGGACTATAGATTCACCCCTCCACTTT.

J is TRBJ2-5 and V is TRBV5-1; perhaps TRBD1 as D (6 bases). Germline values: CDR1 SGHRS, CDR2 YFSETQ. The CDR3 contains 15 residues. The V and J ends lost 2 bases and 2 bases respectively, with 13 bases between them. The CDR3 nucleotides read TGCGCCAGCAGCTTCGTACAGGGATGGCAAGAGACCCAGTACTTC. Translation: CASSFVQGWQETQYF.

As to this clone: One end of the junction fails to match germline, which may point to a read error. The chain combines TRBV7-8 with TRBJ1-2; D not certain. In germline, CDR1 is SGHVS, CDR2 FQNEAQ. The CDR3 has 13 residues. The CDR3 region is CASSPEWKDPSPF. In DNA, the CDR3 is TGTGCCAGCAGCCCCGAGTGGAAGGACCCCTCGCCCTTC.

V usage is TRBV25-1 and J usage is TRBJ2-2, with D possibly TRBD1 on 5 matching bases. The germline gives CDR1 MGHDK, CDR2 SYGVNS. The CDR3 spans 16 residues. The V end lost 0 bases, the J end lost 0 bases, and 8 bases lay between the germline ends. The DNA of the CDR3 is TGTGCCAGCAGTGAATATTCAGGGACGAACACCGGGGAGCTGTTTTTT. It specifies CASSEYSGTNTGELFF.

The chain couples TRBV5-6 to TRBJ2-1, with D tentatively TRBD2 (5 bases). Germline values: CDR1 SGHDT, CDR2 YYEEEE. This CDR3 is built from 16 residues. V was clipped by 0 bases and J by 2 bases, with 12 bases between them. The CDR3 spells CASSLADREPYNEQFF. The CDR3 DNA reads as TGTGCCAGCAGCTTGGCCGATAGGGAGCCCTACAATGAGCAGTTCTTC.

The rearrangement links TRBV4-1 to TRBJ2-1; TRBD2 matches 9 bases. CDR1 MGHRA and CDR2 YSYEKL come from the germline V gene. The CDR3 has 15 amino acids. V trimming: 4 bases; J trimming: 4 bases; junction bases outside the gene matches: 5. The CDR3 loop reads CASSPGLASYNEQFF. The DNA of the CDR3 is TGCGCCAGCAGCCCTGGACTAGCGAGTTACAATGAGCAGTTCTTC.

The chain combines TRBV7-2 with TRBJ2-7; TRBD2 matches 8 bases. The germline V gene has CDR1 SGHTA and CDR2 FQGNSA. Trimming took 5 bases from V and 2 from J; bases not matched to a gene: 5. There are 14 residues in the CDR3. The CDR3 loop reads CASSQAGVAYEQYF. The CDR3 DNA follows: TGTGCCAGCAGCCAAGCGGGAGTTGCCTACGAGCAGTACTTC.

The V and J genes are TRBV5-6 and TRBJ2-6; D is perhaps TRBD1 (5 bases). CDR1 is SGHDT, CDR2 YYEEEE, per germline. V was cut by 0 bases and J by 0 bases, with 13 bases left in between. There are 18 residues in the CDR3. Here the CDR3 reads CASSLEGAVYSGANVLTF. CDR3 coding DNA: TGTGCCAGCAGCTTGGAAGGGGCAGTCTACTCTGGGGCCAACGTCCTGACTTTC.

The chain employs TRBV2 and TRBJ1-4; the D is unclear. CDR1 SNHLY and CDR2 FYNNEI come from the germline V gene. The CDR3 is 13 residues long. V gave up 5 bases and J gave up 3 bases, with 7 bases separating them. The CDR3 reads CASSPWANEKLFF. The CDR3 region has the DNA TGTGCCAGCAGTCCATGGGCTAATGAAAAACTGTTTTTT.

This sequence joins TRBV6-1 and TRBJ1-6; tentative D call: TRBD1 (6 bases). The CDR3 runs 15 residues. Germline V gene lookup returns CDR1 MNHNS and CDR2 SASEGT. Trimming took 1 base from V and 10 from J, leaving 14 bases between them. The chain's CDR3 is CASSEVAGAGSPLHF. In DNA, the CDR3 is TGTGCCAGCAGTGAAGTGGCAGGGGCAGGCTCACCCCTCCACTTT.

The table lists this clone with a count of one. The rearrangement links TRBV4-1 to TRBJ1-2, with a possible D match to TRBD1 (6 bases). The V gene's germline CDR1 is MGHRA and CDR2 YSYEKL. V lost 1 base and J 7 bases, leaving 13 bases between the germline ends. The CDR3 runs to 14 residues. The CDR3: CASSQGTVGRGYTF. The CDR3, as DNA: TGCGCCAGCAGCCAAGGGACAGTCGGGCGTGGCTACACCTTC.

The CDR3 here is CAWGYQGSMGFTEAFF. In DNA form, the CDR3 reads TGTGCCTGGGGTTATCAGGGAAGCATGGGATTCACTGAAGCTTTCTTT. The rearrangement uses TRBV30 and TRBJ1-1, with D possibly being TRBD1 (5 bases). CDR1 is GTSNPN and CDR2 is SVGIG in the germline V gene (reference sequence). This CDR3 has 16 residues. The germline V and J ends were trimmed by 5 bases and 4 bases, with 23 bases remaining between them. The whole variable domain, filled in from reference TRBV30 and TRBJ1-1, reads SQTIHQWPATLVQPVGSPLSLECTVEGTSNPNLYWYRQAAGRGLQLLFYSVGIGQISSEVPQNLSASRPQDRQFILSSKKLLLSDSGFYLCAWGYQGSMGFTEAFFGQGTRLTVV.